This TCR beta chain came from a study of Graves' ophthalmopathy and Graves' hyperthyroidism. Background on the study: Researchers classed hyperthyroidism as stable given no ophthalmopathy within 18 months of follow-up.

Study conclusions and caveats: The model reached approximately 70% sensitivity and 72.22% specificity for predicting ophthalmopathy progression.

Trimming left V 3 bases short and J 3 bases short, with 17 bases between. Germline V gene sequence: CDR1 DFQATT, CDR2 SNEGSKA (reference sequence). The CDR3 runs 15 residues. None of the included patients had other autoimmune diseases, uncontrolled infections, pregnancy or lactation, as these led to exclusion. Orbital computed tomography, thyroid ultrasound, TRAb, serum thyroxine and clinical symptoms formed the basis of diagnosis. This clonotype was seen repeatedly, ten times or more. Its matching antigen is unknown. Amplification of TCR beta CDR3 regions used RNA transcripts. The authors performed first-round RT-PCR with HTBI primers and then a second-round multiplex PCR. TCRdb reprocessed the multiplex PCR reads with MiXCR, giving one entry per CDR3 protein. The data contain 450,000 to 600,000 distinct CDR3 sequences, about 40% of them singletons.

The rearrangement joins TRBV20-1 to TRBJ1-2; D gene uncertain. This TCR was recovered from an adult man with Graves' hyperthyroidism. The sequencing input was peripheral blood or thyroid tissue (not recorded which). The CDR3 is CSASKSPGLDYGYTF. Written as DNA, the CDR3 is TGCAGTGCTAGCAAAAGTCCCGGGCTCGACTATGGCTACACCTTC.